What follows are 27 T cell receptor beta chains derived from one specimen sequenced in a study of human T cells and chemical hapten exposure. In TCRdb, the RACE reads were re-called with MiXCR into one record per CDR3 protein. The sample lists fewer than 80,000 distinct CDR3 sequences; approximately 11% were seen once. Time point indicated: patch test 3, about 24 weeks after DPC sensitization. The treatment here: therapeutic diphenylcyclopropenone sensitization with weekly scalp DPC. The specimen comprised whole blood, sampled in connection with sensitization to the hapten diphenylcyclopropenone (DPC). The receptor source for this set is a woman younger than 45 with alopecia areata. Some clones in this sample may be carry-over from other donors' samples.

This clonotype was seen at least ten times. V usage is TRBV6-2 or TRBV6-3 and J usage is TRBJ1-4; D gene uncertain. V was clipped by 4 bases and J by 0 bases, with 15 bases between them. The CDR3 is 17 residues long. Germline CDR1 and CDR2: MNHEY and SVGEGT. The CDR3 is CASSWSYPLATNEKLFF. CDR3 DNA sequence: TGTGCCAGCAGTTGGAGTTATCCCCTCGCAACTAATGAAAAACTGTTTTTT.

The J gene is TRBJ2-1, the V gene TRBV29-1, with no clear D. V was shortened by 7 bases and J by 3 bases, with 10 bases between the two germline ends. Germline CDR1 SQVTM, CDR2 ANQGSEA. This CDR3 spans 12 amino acids. CDR3 amino acids: CSGVSSYNEQFF. The DNA for the CDR3 is TGCAGCGGTGTTAGCAGCTACAATGAGCAGTTCTTC.

This clonotype was observed a few times. This sequence joins TRBV6-6 and TRBJ2-7; D call uncertain. The CDR3 runs to 14 residues. Germline CDR1 reads MNHNY; CDR2 reads SVGAGI (reference sequence). Trimming removed 0 bases at V and 1 base at J, with 7 bases between. The CDR3 sequence: CASSYSAGSYEQYF. CDR3 nucleotide sequence: TGTGCCAGCAGTTACTCGGCCGGTTCCTACGAGCAGTACTTC.

This clonotype was found a few times. V is TRBV12-5 and J is TRBJ2-7, with D unclear. V shed 2 bases and J shed 0 bases, with 2 bases lying between them. Germline values: CDR1 LGHNT, CDR2 FRNRAP. CDR3 length: 12 residues. The chain's CDR3 is CASGLNSYEQYF. DNA for the CDR3: TGTGCTAGTGGTTTGAACTCCTACGAGCAGTACTTC.

This clonotype was seen a handful of times. The chain is built from TRBV29-1 and TRBJ1-2; D not resolved. From germline, CDR1 is SQVTM and CDR2 ANQGSEA. This CDR3 region has 13 residues. Trimming removed 2 bases at V and 4 bases at J, with 11 bases between. CDR3 sequence (DNA): TGCAGCGTTGAATCGGGCACGGGCTATGGCTACACCTTC. Translated, it gives CSVESGTGYGYTF.

This clonotype has a handful of counts. The chain couples TRBV2 to TRBJ1-1; D gene ambiguous. Germline V gene sequence: CDR1 SNHLY, CDR2 FYNNEI. V shed 1 base and J shed 1 base, with 7 bases lying between them. The length of the CDR3 is 14 residues. The CDR3 loop is CASSEGGRNTEAFF. The CDR3 coding sequence is TGTGCCAGCAGTGAAGGCGGGAGGAACACTGAAGCTTTCTTT.

This clonotype has just a few counts. The rearrangement links TRBV18 to TRBJ1-4; D is unclear. The CDR3 covers 15 residues. V lost 2 bases and J lost 5, with 12 bases in between. The V gene's germline CDR1 is KGHSH and CDR2 LQKENI. CDR3 nucleotides: TGTGCCAGCTCACCATATTCCAGGAACAATGAAAAACTGTTTTTT. This gives the protein CASSPYSRNNEKLFF.

This clonotype was detected many times. This sequence joins TRBV19 and TRBJ1-2; perhaps TRBD1 as D (6 bases). Germline V gives CDR1 LNHDA, CDR2 SQIVND (reference sequence). The CDR3 length is 11 residues. Trimming removed 6 bases at V and 7 bases at J, with 9 bases between. The CDR3 DNA reads TGTGCCAGTAGCCACAGGGCTGGCTACACCTTC. Translating gives CASSHRAGYTF. Filled out from reference TRBV19 and TRBJ1-2, the complete variable domain reads DGGITQSPKYLFRKEGQNVTLSCEQNLNHDAMYWYRQDPGQGLRLIYYSQIVNDFQKGDIAEGYSVSREKKESFPLTVTSAQKNPTAFYLCASSHRAGYTFGSGTRLTVV.

The chain links TRBV13 to TRBJ2-5; no definite D call. From germline, CDR1 is PRHDT and CDR2 FYEKMQ (reference sequence). The V gene lost 5 bases and the J gene lost 4 bases, with 20 bases spanning the gap. The CDR3 length is 16 residues. CDR3 nucleotide sequence: TGTGCCAGCAGCCTACTGAGTAGCCGGGTCGGAGAGACCCAGTACTTC. Its protein is CASSLLSSRVGETQYF.

In this sample, this clonotype turned up a few times. This chain uses TRBV7-2 with TRBJ2-4, with 9 bases matching TRBD2. The CDR3 contains 17 residues. The germline V gene has CDR1 SGHTA and CDR2 FQGNSA. J gave up 5 bases and V 2 bases, and 10 bases lay outside the gene matches. The CDR3 DNA is TGTGCCAGCAGCTTATCTAGCGGGACCGGGGCCCAAAACATTCAGTACTTC. This encodes CASSLSSGTGAQNIQYF. The whole variable domain, remainder taken from reference TRBV7-2 and TRBJ2-4, is GAGVSQSPSNKVTEKGKDVELRCDPISGHTALYWYRQSLGQGLEFLIYFQGNSAPDKSGLPSDRFSAERTGGSVSTLTIQRTQQEDSAVYLCASSLSSGTGAQNIQYFGAGTRLSVL.

The chain has TRBV7-6 and TRBJ2-7; TRBD1 might be the D (5 bases). This CDR3 comprises 17 residues. V lost 0 bases to trimming and J lost 2 bases, with 17 bases between them. CDR1 and CDR2 (germline): SGHVS, FNYEAQ. The CDR3 nucleotides read TGTGCCAGCAGCTTAGCTACGGCAGGGCCCCGAGCCTACGAGCAGTACTTC. This codes for CASSLATAGPRAYEQYF.

This clonotype was counted ten times or more. The chain carries TRBV28 and TRBJ1-5, with unresolved D. CDR3 size: 12 residues. Germline CDR1 is MDHEN and CDR2 is SYDVKM. V gave up 5 bases and J gave up 3 bases, with 5 bases separating them. CDR3 region: CASSPNNQPQHF. The CDR3 DNA sequence: TGTGCCAGCAGTCCTAACAATCAGCCCCAGCATTTT.

This clonotype was found a few times. This sequence joins TRBV29-1 and TRBJ2-1; D remains unclear. This CDR3 comprises 15 residues. Germline V gene sequence: CDR1 SQVTM, CDR2 ANQGSEA. V was clipped by 1 base and J by 9 bases, with 19 bases between them. The CDR3 sequence: CSVEGLTLNMGEQFF. The CDR3 DNA follows: TGCAGCGTTGAAGGTCTCACCCTAAACATGGGTGAGCAGTTCTTC.

The sample holds a few counts of this clonotype. This chain connects TRBV29-1 to TRBJ2-7; D is unresolved. This CDR3 region has 12 residues. Germline V gene data show CDR1 as SQVTM and CDR2 as ANQGSEA. V lost 2 bases, J lost 3 bases, and 8 bases lay in between. CDR3 sequence: CSVEKENYEQYF. The CDR3, as DNA: TGCAGCGTTGAAAAGGAAAACTACGAGCAGTACTTC.

On this clonotype: This sequence may be a read error, since a much larger clone differs from it by one base. The J gene is TRBJ2-1, the V gene TRBV7-9, with D maybe TRBD1 (6 bases). The CDR3 length is 15 residues. The V gene's germline CDR1 is SEHNR and CDR2 FQNEAQ (reference sequence). For the CDR3, the DNA is TGTGTCAGCAGCGCATTCCACGGCACAGGGAATGAGCAGTTCTTC. Translation: CVSSAFHGTGNEQFF.

V gene TRBV3-1 combines with J gene TRBJ2-1; 9 nucleotides line up with TRBD2. Losses at the gene ends were 5 bases for V and 9 bases for J; bases not matched to a gene: 14. The CDR3 contains 16 residues. CDR1 LGHDT and CDR2 YNNKEL come from the germline V gene (reference sequence). The CDR3 reads CASSYRGSGSAVEQFF. The CDR3, as DNA: TGTGCCAGCAGCTACCGGGGTAGCGGGAGTGCGGTTGAGCAGTTCTTC.

The chain joins TRBV7-2 to TRBJ2-1, with 12 bases that match TRBD2. The germline V gene encodes CDR1 SGHTA and CDR2 FQGNSA. The CDR3 is made up of 17 amino acids. V lost 4 bases, J lost 3 bases, and 7 bases stayed unmatched. The CDR3 region has the DNA TGTGCCAGCAGCTCAACGCTAGCGGGAGGGCTCTACAATGAGCAGTTCTTC. It yields the protein CASSSTLAGGLYNEQFF. The variable domain in full, with the rest retrieved from reference TRBV7-2 and TRBJ2-1, is GAGVSQSPSNKVTEKGKDVELRCDPISGHTALYWYRQSLGQGLEFLIYFQGNSAPDKSGLPSDRFSAERTGGSVSTLTIQRTQQEDSAVYLCASSSTLAGGLYNEQFFGPGTRLTVL.

This clonotype was seen ten or more times. The chain couples TRBV29-1 to TRBJ1-1; D not resolved. The CDR3 is 12 residues long. V shed 7 bases and J shed 8 bases, with 17 bases lying between them. Germline CDR1 SQVTM, CDR2 ANQGSEA. The CDR3 DNA is TGCAGCGGGTCCCCGGTCAACGGGGAAGCTTTCTTT. Its translation: CSGSPVNGEAFF.

A few counts support this clonotype. The rearrangement links TRBV7-2 to TRBJ1-4; no definite D call. Trimming cost V 3 bases and J 5 bases, with 10 bases left between them. The CDR3 loop spans 14 amino acids. Germline CDR1 is SGHTA and CDR2 is FQGNSA. The CDR3 reads CASSFRGRNEKLFF. In DNA form, the CDR3 reads TGTGCCAGCAGCTTTCGGGGAAGAAATGAAAAACTGTTTTTT.

This clonotype appeared a few times. The chain carries TRBV12-3 or TRBV12-4 and TRBJ1-2, with D perhaps TRBD1 (5 bases). The CDR3 is 13 amino acids. V lost 6 bases, J lost 5 bases, and 13 bases lay in between. The DNA for the CDR3 is TGTGCCAGCAGCCTGAAGGGGATTTATGGCTACACCTTC. It specifies CASSLKGIYGYTF.

This clonotype was found many times. The genes are TRBV13 and TRBJ2-1; 11 nucleotides line up with TRBD2. The CDR3 covers 18 residues. V trimming: 1 base; J trimming: 0 bases; junction bases outside the gene matches: 5. CDR1 and CDR2 (germline): PRHDT, FYEKMQ (reference sequence). Written as DNA, the CDR3 is TGTGCCAGCAGCTTAGCCACCCTAGCGGGAGGCTCCTACAATGAGCAGTTCTTC. Encoded protein: CASSLATLAGGSYNEQFF.

This clonotype was seen only a few times. V usage is TRBV2 and J usage is TRBJ2-1; D is unclear. V was clipped by 6 bases and J by 3 bases, with 21 bases between them. CDR1 is SNHLY, CDR2 FYNNEI, per germline. The CDR3 extends over 17 amino acids. The CDR3 loop is CASRRTDPRRRYNEQFF. CDR3 nucleotide sequence: TGTGCCAGCAGAAGAACGGACCCTCGACGTCGCTACAATGAGCAGTTCTTC. Using reference TRBV2 and TRBJ2-1 for the parts outside the CDR3, the full variable domain is EPEVTQTPSHQVTQMGQEVILRCVPISNHLYFYWYRQILGQKVEFLVSFYNNEISEKSEIFDDQFSVERPDGSNFTLKIRSTKLEDSAMYFCASRRTDPRRRYNEQFFGPGTRLTVL.

The V gene is TRBV28, the J gene TRBJ1-2; D is uncertain. The CDR3 is made up of 12 amino acids. Germline CDR1 reads MDHEN; CDR2 reads SYDVKM. Trimming removed 2 bases at V and 4 bases at J, with 5 bases between. CDR3 nucleotides: TGTGCCAGCAGTTTAGGAACCTATGGCTACACCTTC. Encoded protein: CASSLGTYGYTF.

This clonotype was seen at least ten times. This chain connects TRBV5-6 to TRBJ1-2, with a tentative D call TRBD1 (5 bases). Trimming took 0 bases from V and 4 from J, leaving 13 bases between them. Germline CDR1 is SGHDT and CDR2 is YYEEEE. The CDR3 has 15 residues. CDR3 region: CASSLEITRGYGYTF. DNA for the CDR3: TGTGCCAGCAGCTTGGAAATTACAAGGGGCTATGGCTACACCTTC. Based on the CDR3 plus reference TRBV5-6 and TRBJ1-2, the full variable domain is DAGVTQSPTHLIKTRGQQVTLRCSPKSGHDTVSWYQQALGQGPQFIFQYYEEEERQRGNFPDRFSGHQFPNYSSELNVNALLLGDSALYLCASSLEITRGYGYTFGSGTRLTVV.

This clonotype was detected ten times or more. The rearrangement uses TRBV4-1 and TRBJ2-1; TRBD2 matches 11 bases. V lost 3 bases and J lost 8; bases outside the gene matches: 9. CDR3 length equals 16 residues. Germline CDR1 is MGHRA and CDR2 is YSYEKL. The CDR3 region has the DNA TGCGCCAGCAGCCAGTCTAGCGGGGGGAATTCGGATGAGCAGTTCTTC. Amino acids: CASSQSSGGNSDEQFF.

This clonotype was observed a handful of times. The chain uses TRBV6-2 or TRBV6-3 and TRBJ2-1, with 11 bases fitting TRBD2. Germline CDR1 reads MNHEY; CDR2 reads SVGEGT. Germline trimming cut 4 bases from V and 6 bases from J; bases unmatched to any gene: 11. This CDR3 has 17 residues. CDR3 loop: CASSSLNLAGGGNEQFF. In DNA, the CDR3 is TGTGCCAGCAGTTCCTTAAATCTAGCGGGAGGAGGCAATGAGCAGTTCTTC.

This clonotype has ten or more counts. The rearrangement uses TRBV12-3 or TRBV12-4 and TRBJ1-5, with D uncertain. V shed 3 bases and J shed 3 bases, with 9 bases lying between them. This CDR3 spans 14 amino acids. CDR3 region: CASSLGGYNQPQHF. For the CDR3, the DNA is TGTGCCAGCAGTTTGGGAGGGTACAATCAGCCCCAGCATTTT.